The 15 T cell receptor beta chains reported below all come from one sample, sequenced in a study of blood T cell repertoires in COVID-19. Libraries were prepared by immunoSEQ multiplex PCR; TCRdb keeps only in-frame clonotypes and omits some of them. The table records 150,000 to 200,000 clones, roughly 91% of them present only once. Sample: peripheral blood. These receptors were obtained from a woman between 50 and 59 years old with acute or convalescent COVID-19.

The CDR3 DNA sequence: TGTGCCAGCAGTCCACCCTCGGGGATGCGGTCAGATACGCAGTATTTT. As protein: CASSPPSGMRSDTQYF. This rearrangement joins TRBV28 to TRBJ2-3, with D maybe TRBD2 (5 bases). In germline, CDR1 is MDHEN, CDR2 SYDVKM. Trimming pared 5 bases from V and 4 bases from J, leaving 19 bases between. The CDR3 runs to 16 residues.

The chain uses TRBV4-1 and TRBJ1-6, with a possible D match to TRBD1 (6 bases). CDR1 MGHRA and CDR2 YSYEKL come from the germline V gene. The CDR3 runs 14 residues. V dropped 3 bases and J dropped 7 bases, with 10 bases sitting between them. CDR3 in DNA: TGCGCCAGCAGCCATCCGGGACAAAATTCACCCCTCCACTTT. The encoded protein is CASSHPGQNSPLHF.

The J gene is TRBJ1-1, the V gene TRBV19; TRBD1 matches at 7 bases. In germline, CDR1 is LNHDA, CDR2 SQIVND (reference sequence). This CDR3 contains 14 residues. The ends lost 6 bases at V and 5 bases at J; junction bases unmatched: 9. The CDR3 loop is CASSPGQTGTEAFF. The CDR3 DNA sequence: TGTGCCAGTAGCCCGGGACAGACGGGAACTGAAGCTTTCTTT.

The chain couples TRBV3-1 (or the pseudogene TRBV3-2) to TRBJ2-5; 7 nucleotides line up with TRBD2. V gave up 6 bases and J gave up 6 bases; unmatched junction bases: 13. Germline-derived CDR1 and CDR2 are LGHDT and YNNKEL (reference sequence). CDR3 length: 15 residues. The CDR3, as DNA: TGTGCCAGCAGACGCAGCGGGGCTAGTTATCAGACCCAGTACTTC. Translating gives CASRRSGASYQTQYF.

V usage is TRBV3-1 (or the pseudogene TRBV3-2) and J usage is TRBJ1-4; D is unresolved. The CDR3 contains 16 residues. Germline V gene lookup returns CDR1 LGHDT and CDR2 YNNKEL (reference sequence). Trimming pared 3 bases from V and 7 bases from J, leaving 18 bases between. This CDR3 is CASSHWGRGGGEKLFF. CDR3 bases: TGTGCCAGCAGCCATTGGGGAAGAGGTGGAGGTGAAAAACTGTTTTTT.

The J gene is TRBJ2-7, the V gene TRBV5-1, with 8 bases aligning to TRBD1. The CDR3 is made up of 15 amino acids. CDR1 and CDR2 from the germline V gene are SGHRS and YFSETQ. V lost 3 bases to trimming and J lost 4 bases; unmatched junction nucleotides: 9. The CDR3 nucleotides read TGCGCCAGCAGCTGGGGGACAGGAGGATATTACGAGCAGTACTTC. This sequence encodes CASSWGTGGYYEQYF.

The rearrangement links TRBV15 to TRBJ1-2, with TRBD1 identical over 9 bases. The CDR3 has 16 amino acids. Trimming at V came to 0 bases and at J to 4 bases, leaving 6 bases not matched to a gene. Germline V gene sequence: CDR1 LNHNV, CDR2 YYDKDF (reference sequence). Here the CDR3 reads CATSRDNRDRVYGYTF. In DNA form, the CDR3 reads TGTGCCACCAGCAGAGATAACCGGGACAGGGTCTATGGCTACACCTTC.

V and J are TRBV2 and TRBJ1-2, with D uncertain. Germline values: CDR1 SNHLY, CDR2 FYNNEI. The CDR3 sequence is 11 residues long. V was pared by 2 bases and J by 7 bases, with 5 bases between. This CDR3 reads CASSEWLGYTF. The DNA of the CDR3 is TGTGCCAGCAGTGAATGGCTTGGCTACACCTTC. The whole variable domain, remainder taken from reference TRBV2 and TRBJ1-2, is EPEVTQTPSHQVTQMGQEVILRCVPISNHLYFYWYRQILGQKVEFLVSFYNNEISEKSEIFDDQFSVERPDGSNFTLKIRSTKLEDSAMYFCASSEWLGYTFGSGTRLTVV.

This chain joins TRBV7-2 and TRBJ2-7; D gene uncertain. The CDR3 loop spans 13 amino acids. Germline CDR1 SGHTA, CDR2 FQGNSA. Trimming removed 1 base at V and 3 bases at J, with 7 bases between. The CDR3 loop is CASSLDRYYEQYF. DNA for the CDR3: TGTGCCAGCAGCTTAGATCGGTACTACGAGCAGTACTTC. The variable domain in full, completed from reference TRBV7-2 and TRBJ2-7, reads GAGVSQSPSNKVTEKGKDVELRCDPISGHTALYWYRQSLGQGLEFLIYFQGNSAPDKSGLPSDRFSAERTGGSVSTLTIQRTQQEDSAVYLCASSLDRYYEQYFGPGTRLTVT.

The genes are TRBV7-9 and TRBJ1-2; tentative D call: TRBD1 (6 bases). Trimming cost V 2 bases and J 5 bases, with 15 bases left between them. The length of the CDR3 is 15 residues. Germline V gives CDR1 SEHNR, CDR2 FQNEAQ (reference sequence). DNA for the CDR3: TGTGCCAGCAGCTTAACTTCCGAGGGGGAGTATGGCTACACCTTC. Translation gives CASSLTSEGEYGYTF.

The chain recombines TRBV7-2 with TRBJ1-3; D is uncertain. Between the trimmed V and J ends, which lost 0 bases and 0 bases, there was a span of 18 bases. The germline V gene encodes CDR1 SGHTA and CDR2 FQGNSA. The CDR3 loop spans 19 amino acids. Written as DNA, the CDR3 is TGTGCCAGCAGCTTAGCCGCTCCGTTTCGGGATAGCTCTGGAAACACCATATATTTT. It codes for CASSLAAPFRDSSGNTIYF.

The rearrangement links TRBV7-9 to TRBJ1-2, with D possibly TRBD1 on 6 matching bases. V was shortened by 5 bases and J by 0 bases, with 10 bases between the two germline ends. Germline V gene lookup returns CDR1 SEHNR and CDR2 FQNEAQ (reference sequence). This CDR3 has 14 amino acids. CDR3: CASSPRGANYGYTF. The DNA of the CDR3 is TGTGCCAGCAGCCCCAGGGGAGCTAACTATGGCTACACCTTC.

The chain is built from TRBV7-2 and TRBJ1-5, with a tentative D call TRBD1 (6 bases). V lost 2 bases and J lost 6, with 14 bases in between. From germline, CDR1 is SGHTA and CDR2 FQGNSA. This CDR3 has 15 residues. This CDR3 is CASSLIGGAGQPQHF. The CDR3 DNA reads as TGTGCCAGCAGCTTAATAGGGGGGGCTGGTCAGCCCCAGCATTTT.

The V gene is TRBV25-1, the J gene TRBJ1-1; no clear D. V was cut by 6 bases and J by 4 bases, with 18 bases left in between. From germline, CDR1 is MGHDK and CDR2 SYGVNS. The CDR3 has 15 residues. This CDR3 reads CASRIAVATFTEAFF. As DNA, the CDR3 is TGTGCCAGCAGAATTGCTGTTGCTACCTTCACTGAAGCTTTCTTT.

J is TRBJ1-6 and V is TRBV3-1 (or the pseudogene TRBV3-2); TRBD1 might be the D (5 bases). Trimming removed 3 bases from V and 9 bases from J, with 12 bases in between. Per germline, CDR1 LGHDT and CDR2 YNNKEL (reference sequence). This CDR3 comprises 14 residues. CDR3 region: CASSQGRGSSPLHF. In DNA, the CDR3 is TGTGCCAGCAGCCAGGGACGGGGGAGTTCACCCCTCCACTTT.